Sequencing of this TCR beta chain was carried out in a study of blood T cell repertoires in COVID-19. Background on the study: Acute-phase and convalescent COVID-19 samples originated in the United States, Italy and Spain. PBMCs, B-cell-depleted T cells, or T cells provided the cDNA or gDNA that made up the material.

Original processing notes: Amplifying reference gene primers gave estimates of nucleated cell counts. This table comes from immunoSEQ multiplex PCR, and its TCRdb copy is limited to in-frame clones, with some not included. Clonal size and the V and J genes are those of that table, whereas D and trimming came from the DNA. The sample holds about 200,000 clones, roughly 82% seen once. Germline CDR1 is LGHDT and CDR2 is YNNKEL (reference sequence). CDR3 length: 12 amino acids. The germline V and J ends were trimmed by 7 bases and 4 bases, with 11 bases remaining between them. The chain carries TRBV3-1 (or the pseudogene TRBV3-2) and TRBJ2-7; TRBD1 is a possible D gene (6 bases). Sequencing was done on a sample of peripheral blood. The sequence derives from a middle-aged woman with acute or convalescent COVID-19. In DNA form, the CDR3 reads TGTGCCAGCAAGGGCAGGGGATACGAGCAGTACTTC. Translating it yields CASKGRGYEQYF.